One T cell receptor (beta chain) is described in this entry. Measured with immunoSEQ multiplex PCR; TCRdb has only the in-frame clones, and not every one. The sample lists 14,000 or so clones; just under 80% were seen once. This record comes from a study of PD-1 blockade in classical Hodgkin lymphoma. V shed 2 bases and J shed 4 bases, with 12 bases lying between them. The length of the CDR3 is 15 residues. Looked up from germline, CDR1 is MDHEN and CDR2 is SYDVKM. In every patient, relapse followed autologous stem cell transplantation, while exposure to brentuximab vedotin differed. Here the sequenced sample was peripheral blood mononuclear cells (PBMCs), taken before the second cycle of nivolumab. The receptor was derived from a human donor with classical Hodgkin lymphoma. The chain uses TRBV28 and TRBJ1-5; D remains unclear. The CDR3 DNA is TGTGCCAGCAGTTTAACGAGCGGGCGTAATCAGCCCCAGCATTTT. Protein: CASSLTSGRNQPQHF.